The following is a TCR beta chain sequence with its context. This sample is part of a study of shared clonotypes between healthy human individuals. With 2 bases removed from V and 0 bases from J, the gap between germline ends came to 23 bases. CDR1 is MNHNS, CDR2 SASEGT, per germline. CDR3 length: 20 amino acids. Naive-designated CD8 cells lacked CD45RO, were positively enriched for CCR7, and omitted terminally differentiated effector memory CD45RA+ cells. TCRdb's copy holds only in-frame clones and misses some; the assay was immunoSEQ multiplex PCR. The sample has about 2.1 million clones; about 93% are singletons.

Input material: naive CD8+ T cells from PBMCs. The receptor comes from a young man in good health. Some clones in this sample may be carry-over from other donors' samples. V is TRBV6-1 and J is TRBJ1-5, with a weak D call TRBD1 (6 bases). The CDR3 loop is CASSETGGWRDIYSNQPQHF. The CDR3 coding sequence is TGTGCCAGCAGTGAAACGGGGGGTTGGAGGGACATCTATAGCAATCAGCCCCAGCATTTT.